Listed here are 32 T cell receptor beta chains from one sample, sequenced in a study of neurological immune-mediated disorders. TCRdb used MiXCR to reprocess the 5' RACE reads, holding one entry per CDR3 protein. This sample yields some 65,000 distinct CDR3 sequences, of which under 5% are seen a single time; around 2.6% belongs to the top ten. Source material: PBMCs. The receptors come from a man aged 50 or older with multiple sclerosis.

This clonotype was seen repeatedly, ten times or more. This chain joins TRBV5-6 and TRBJ2-7; D gene uncertain. The CDR3 totals 17 residues. The germline CDR1 and CDR2 sequences are SGHDT and YYEEEE. V shed 4 bases and J shed 4 bases, with 24 bases lying between them. The CDR3 DNA reads TGTGCCAGCAGCGGAACAATTGTTGGGGAAGCTGTGTACGAGCAGTACGTC. Protein: CASSGTIVGEAVYEQYV.

At least ten counts were recorded for this clonotype. The gene calls are TRBV5-8 and TRBJ2-2; 8 positions agree with TRBD1. Losses at the gene ends were 4 bases for V and 6 bases for J; bases not matched to a gene: 14. This CDR3 spans 17 amino acids. The germline gives CDR1 SGHTS, CDR2 YDEGEE. The CDR3 sequence: CASSTRQGSKVAGELFF. DNA of the CDR3: TGTGCCAGCAGCACCAGACAGGGGTCGAAGGTCGCCGGGGAGCTGTTTTTT.

This clonotype showed up many times. The chain links TRBV9 to TRBJ2-7; 9 bases line up with TRBD2. Unmatched junction bases numbered 5, after V lost 0 bases and J lost 4 bases. The CDR3 sequence is 15 residues long. The germline CDR1 and CDR2 sequences are SGDLS and YYNGEE. In DNA, the CDR3 is TGTGCCAGCAGCGTAGCGGCTAGCGGGGCTTACGAGCAGTACTTC. Translated, it gives CASSVAASGAYEQYF.

This clonotype was recorded many times. The V and J genes are TRBV7-8 and TRBJ2-7; weak D call: TRBD1 (6 bases). Germline V gives CDR1 SGHVS, CDR2 FQNEAQ. V was clipped by 3 bases and J by 2 bases, with 8 bases between them. This CDR3 comprises 13 residues. CDR3 sequence: CASSFGTTYEQYF. Written as DNA, the CDR3 is TGTGCCAGCAGCTTCGGGACAACCTACGAGCAGTACTTC. Complete variable domain (other parts from reference TRBV7-8 and TRBJ2-7): GAGVSQSPRYKVAKRGQDVALRCDPISGHVSLFWYQQALGQGPEFLTYFQNEAQLDKSGLPSDRFFAERPEGSVSTLKIQRTQQEDSAVYLCASSFGTTYEQYFGPGTRLTVT.

This clonotype was seen a few times. The chain combines TRBV5-1 with TRBJ2-1; TRBD1 might be the D (6 bases). CDR1 SGHRS and CDR2 YFSETQ come from the germline V gene. This CDR3 is built from 16 residues. V lost 7 bases and J 10 bases, leaving 27 bases between the germline ends. This CDR3 is CASSVRDTRNNAEQFF. The CDR3 DNA sequence: TGCGCCAGCTCTGTCCGGGACACCCGAAATAACGCGGAGCAGTTCTTC.

Many counts were recorded for this clonotype. CDR3 loop: CASSYGPGQGVQPQHF. The CDR3 bases are TGTGCCAGCAGTTACGGCCCCGGACAGGGCGTTCAGCCCCAGCATTTT. The chain combines TRBV6-6 with TRBJ1-5; 8 bases are a match to TRBD1. Germline CDR1 and CDR2: MNHNY and SVGAGI (reference sequence). Trimming at V came to 2 bases and at J to 6 bases, leaving 9 bases not matched to a gene. The CDR3 extends over 16 amino acids.

The table lists this clonotype with many counts. The chain carries TRBV7-9 and TRBJ2-3; D gene ambiguous. The CDR3 has 12 amino acids. CDR1 is SEHNR, CDR2 FQNEAQ, per germline (reference sequence). Trimming pared 4 bases from V and 0 bases from J, leaving 2 bases between. CDR3: CASSYSTDTQYF. Written as DNA, the CDR3 is TGTGCCAGCAGCTATAGCACAGATACGCAGTATTTT.

This clonotype has ten or more counts. V usage is TRBV7-9 and J usage is TRBJ2-1; 14 bases are shared with TRBD2. The CDR3 consists of 16 residues. Germline V gene data show CDR1 as SEHNR and CDR2 as FQNEAQ (reference sequence). After removal of 7 bases from V and 0 bases from J, the junction contained 2 bases not matched to a gene. The CDR3 nucleotides are TGTGCCAGCACGGGACTAGCGGGGGTCTCCTACAATGAGCAGTTCTTC. This gives the protein CASTGLAGVSYNEQFF.

Notes on this clonotype: An end of the junction differs from the germline gene, which may be a read error. This rearrangement joins TRBV6-6 to TRBJ1-2, with 10 positions matching TRBD1. The CDR3 covers 14 residues. CDR1 MNHNY and CDR2 SVGAGI come from the germline V gene (reference sequence). The CDR3 reads CASSPRTGGSLGIF. The CDR3 nucleotides read TGTGCCAGCAGCCCCAGGACAGGGGGGTCCTTAGGGATTTTC.

This clonotype was detected many times. The rearrangement uses TRBV5-1 and TRBJ2-2, with D possibly being TRBD2 (6 bases). The CDR3 runs to 14 residues. V lost 4 bases and J lost 0, with 7 bases in between. The V gene's germline CDR1 is SGHRS and CDR2 YFSETQ. CDR3 residues: CASSERANTGELFF. The DNA of the CDR3 is TGCGCCAGCAGCGAGCGGGCGAACACCGGGGAGCTGTTTTTT.

This clonotype was detected many times. V is TRBV18 and J is TRBJ1-2; 8 bases line up with TRBD1. The germline gives CDR1 KGHSH, CDR2 LQKENI. Germline trimming cut 4 bases from V and 2 bases from J; bases unmatched to any gene: 6. CDR3 length: 15 residues. The CDR3 loop reads CASSRDRGWNYGYTF. In DNA, the CDR3 is TGTGCCAGCTCACGAGACAGGGGATGGAACTATGGCTACACCTTC.

This clonotype was picked up many times. The chain links TRBV20-1 to TRBJ1-1; weak D call: TRBD1 (6 bases). The CDR3 totals 14 residues. The V end was cut by 5 bases, the J end by 1 base, with 14 bases between. Germline V CDR1 and CDR2: DFQATT, SNEGSKA (reference sequence). The CDR3 DNA reads as TGCAGTGCTGATCAGGGGCGGTGGAACACTGAAGCTTTCTTT. Translated, it gives CSADQGRWNTEAFF.

The sample holds a few counts of this clonotype. This chain uses TRBV9 with TRBJ2-3, with 12 bases fitting TRBD2. The CDR3 has 14 residues. Germline trimming cut 5 bases from V and 6 bases from J; bases unmatched to any gene: 4. Germline V gene sequence: CDR1 SGDLS, CDR2 YYNGEE. CDR3 in DNA: TGTGCCAGCAGGCCTAGCGGGGGGGCGGATACGCAGTATTTT. Protein: CASRPSGGADTQYF.

The J gene is TRBJ2-1, the V gene TRBV7-6; TRBD1 matches at 11 bases. Germline CDR1 and CDR2: SGHVS and FNYEAQ. The CDR3 is made up of 15 amino acids. The V segment lost 8 bases and the J segment 3 bases; nucleotides outside the gene matches: 6. The CDR3 reads CASLSGTGGYNEQFF. CDR3 nucleotide sequence: TGTGCCAGCCTCTCCGGGACAGGGGGCTACAATGAGCAGTTCTTC.

In this sample, this clonotype turned up a few times. The genes are TRBV20-1 and TRBJ2-3; 9 bases are a match to TRBD2. This CDR3 comprises 16 residues. J lost 5 bases, V lost 3 bases, and 12 bases had no gene match. Germline V CDR1 and CDR2: DFQATT, SNEGSKA (reference sequence). The CDR3 region is CSARWRGGGAVDTQYF. DNA of the CDR3: TGCAGTGCTAGGTGGCGTGGCGGGGGGGCTGTAGATACGCAGTATTTT.

This clonotype has ten or more counts. The chain is built from TRBV4-1 and TRBJ1-5; D remains unclear. With 0 bases removed from V and 11 bases from J, the gap between germline ends came to 11 bases. Looked up from germline, CDR1 is MGHRA and CDR2 is YSYEKL. The CDR3 runs 13 residues. The CDR3 DNA reads as TGCGCCAGCAGCCAAGATCGATCCCTGGCCCAGCATTTT. Its protein product is CASSQDRSLAQHF.

The chain employs TRBV11-2 and TRBJ2-7; D gene uncertain. The CDR3 spans 15 residues. Trimming took 2 bases from V and 4 from J, leaving 15 bases between them. Germline V gene lookup returns CDR1 SGHAT and CDR2 FQNNGV. This CDR3 is CASSLSWQQTYEQYF. The CDR3 bases are TGTGCCAGCAGCTTAAGTTGGCAACAGACTTACGAGCAGTACTTC.

This clonotype was counted many times. The chain employs TRBV5-1 and TRBJ2-3; D is unclear. CDR1 and CDR2 from the germline V gene are SGHRS and YFSETQ. This CDR3 contains 13 residues. V was pared by 2 bases and J by 2 bases, with 6 bases between. The CDR3 nucleotides are TGCGCCAGCAGCTTTGACAACACAGATACGCAGTATTTT. Translated: CASSFDNTDTQYF.

The table lists this clonotype with many counts. The rearrangement links TRBV20-1 to TRBJ2-7; 7 nucleotides match TRBD1. The germline gives CDR1 DFQATT, CDR2 SNEGSKA (reference sequence). The CDR3 runs to 14 residues. The J segment lost 6 bases and the V segment lost 4 bases, leaving 12 bases of the junction unmatched. The CDR3 protein is CSAIYLTGLAEQYF. The CDR3 coding sequence is TGCAGTGCTATATATTTGACAGGGTTAGCCGAGCAGTACTTC.

This clonotype was counted ten times or more. The V gene is TRBV5-1, the J gene TRBJ1-1; D not certain. V lost 1 base and J 1 base, leaving 17 bases between the germline ends. Per the germline V gene, CDR1 is SGHRS and CDR2 is YFSETQ. The CDR3 totals 17 residues. The CDR3 DNA reads as TGCGCCAGCAGCTTGTCCCCGGGATTCGGGAAGAACACTGAAGCTTTCTTT. Its translation: CASSLSPGFGKNTEAFF.

Many counts were recorded for this clonotype. V is TRBV5-5 and J is TRBJ2-6, with D perhaps assigned TRBD1 or TRBD2 (5 bases each). Trimming pared 4 bases from V and 0 bases from J, leaving 20 bases between. Germline loops: CDR1 SGHKS, CDR2 YYEKEE (reference sequence). This CDR3 contains 19 residues. CDR3 residues: CASSPIPGRGPSGANVLTF. CDR3 sequence (DNA): TGTGCCAGCAGCCCTATCCCGGGACGGGGCCCCTCTGGGGCCAACGTCCTGACTTTC. Complete variable domain (other parts from reference TRBV5-5 and TRBJ2-6): DAGVTQSPTHLIKTRGQQVTLRCSPISGHKSVSWYQQVLGQGPQFIFQYYEKEERGRGNFPDRFSARQFPNYSSELNVNALLLGDSALYLCASSPIPGRGPSGANVLTFGAGSRLTVL.

This clonotype was seen at least ten times. The gene calls are TRBV12-3 or TRBV12-4 and TRBJ1-5; 9 nucleotides line up with TRBD1. The CDR3 has 14 amino acids. V lost 1 base, J lost 6 bases, and 1 base stayed unmatched. CDR3 in amino acids: CASSLDRGRQPQHF. Here the CDR3 DNA reads TGTGCCAGCAGTTTAGACAGGGGGCGTCAGCCCCAGCATTTT.

This clonotype came up many times. The V gene is TRBV29-1, the J gene TRBJ2-1, with D tentatively TRBD2 (5 bases). CDR1 and CDR2 from the germline V gene are SQVTM and ANQGSEA. The V end lost 5 bases, the J end lost 2 bases, and 16 bases lay between the germline ends. The CDR3 extends over 15 amino acids. CDR3 region: CSVSPPPGTYNEQFF. The CDR3 nucleotides read TGCAGCGTTTCACCACCCCCGGGGACCTACAATGAGCAGTTCTTC.

In its sample, this clonotype was seen many times. The genes are TRBV5-1 and TRBJ2-7; D unclear. With 0 bases removed from V and 2 bases from J, the gap between germline ends came to 9 bases. CDR3 length equals 14 residues. Per the germline V gene, CDR1 is SGHRS and CDR2 is YFSETQ. The CDR3 bases are TGCGCCAGCAGCTTGGTTGTTAGTCCCTACGAGCAGTACTTC. Protein product: CASSLVVSPYEQYF.

This clonotype was seen many times. The chain recombines TRBV20-1 with TRBJ1-2, with D unclear. Trimming shortened V by 0 bases and J by 0 bases, and 8 bases separated the two germline ends. The CDR3 covers 14 residues. CDR1 is DFQATT and CDR2 is SNEGSKA in the germline V gene (reference sequence). For the CDR3, the DNA is TGCAGTGCTAGAGAGGGCAGTACTAACTATGGCTACACCTTC. Encoded protein: CSAREGSTNYGYTF.

There are many counts of this clonotype. J is TRBJ2-3 and V is TRBV12-3 or TRBV12-4; 8 bases agree with TRBD2. The CDR3 is 14 amino acids. V dropped 8 bases and J dropped 5; count of bases not matched to a gene: 9. DNA for the CDR3: TGTGCCAGCGGGACGGGGGGGAGTGGAGATACGCAGTATTTT. It codes for CASGTGGSGDTQYF.

This clonotype has ten or more counts. The chain combines TRBV5-6 with TRBJ2-3; 8 bases are a match to TRBD2. Trimming removed 3 bases from V and 0 bases from J; junction bases left unmatched: 6. From germline, CDR1 is SGHDT and CDR2 YYEEEE. The CDR3 runs to 16 residues. This CDR3 reads CASSYTREGSTDTQYF. In DNA, the CDR3 is TGTGCCAGCAGCTATACACGGGAGGGAAGCACAGATACGCAGTATTTT.

This clonotype has a count of ten or more. The chain links TRBV20-1 to TRBJ2-1; D is uncertain. V lost 1 base to trimming and J lost 6 bases, with 7 bases between them. The CDR3 contains 12 residues. Germline CDR1 reads DFQATT; CDR2 reads SNEGSKA (reference sequence). CDR3 region: CSARGPGNEQFF. DNA of the CDR3: TGCAGTGCTAGAGGCCCCGGCAATGAGCAGTTCTTC.

The sample holds many counts of this clonotype. DNA for the CDR3: TGTGCCAGCAGTTACACTATGGGACCGATTAATCAGCCCCAGCATTTT. Residues: CASSYTMGPINQPQHF. The rearrangement links TRBV5-5 to TRBJ1-5; D might be TRBD1 (5 bases). Germline V gene sequence: CDR1 SGHKS, CDR2 YYEKEE (reference sequence). The CDR3 covers 16 residues. The V gene lost 5 bases and the J gene lost 4 bases, with 19 bases spanning the gap.

In regard to this clonotype: It may be a read error: a sequence one base away is much more abundant. The V gene is TRBV5-1, the J gene TRBJ2-5; D is perhaps TRBD1 or TRBD2 (5 bases each). The germline V gene encodes CDR1 SGHRS and CDR2 YFSETQ. The CDR3 has 17 residues. The CDR3 loop reads CASSLRRRDPLGETKYF. CDR3 sequence (DNA): TGCGCCAGCAGCTTGCGGCGCAGGGACCCCCTCGGGGAGACCAAGTACTTC.

This clonotype appeared many times. The chain joins TRBV7-2 to TRBJ2-7; D is ambiguous. The CDR3 has 17 amino acids. Trimming pared 4 bases from V and 0 bases from J, leaving 19 bases between. Germline CDR1 SGHTA, CDR2 FQGNSA. CDR3 residues: CASSYSPKGRASYEQYF. The DNA for the CDR3 is TGTGCCAGCAGCTATTCCCCGAAAGGACGGGCCTCCTACGAGCAGTACTTC.

This clonotype was counted at least ten times. J is TRBJ1-2 and V is TRBV9; TRBD1 is a possible D gene (5 bases). The CDR3 is made up of 14 amino acids. Trimming stripped 2 bases from V and 4 bases from J, with 12 bases between. CDR1 and CDR2 from the germline V gene are SGDLS and YYNGEE. The CDR3: CASSVGGSGYGYTF. CDR3 nucleotides: TGTGCCAGCAGCGTGGGGGGGTCCGGCTATGGCTACACCTTC.